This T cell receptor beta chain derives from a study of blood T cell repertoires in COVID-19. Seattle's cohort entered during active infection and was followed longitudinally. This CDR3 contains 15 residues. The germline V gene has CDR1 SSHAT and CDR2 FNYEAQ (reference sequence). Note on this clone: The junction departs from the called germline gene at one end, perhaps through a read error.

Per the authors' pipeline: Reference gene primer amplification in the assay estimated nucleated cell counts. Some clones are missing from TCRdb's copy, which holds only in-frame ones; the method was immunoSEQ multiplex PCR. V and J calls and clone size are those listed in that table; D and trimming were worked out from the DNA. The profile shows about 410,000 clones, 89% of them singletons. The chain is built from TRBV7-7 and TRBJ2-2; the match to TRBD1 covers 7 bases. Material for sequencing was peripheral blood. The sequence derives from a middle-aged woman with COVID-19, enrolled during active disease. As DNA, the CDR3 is TGTGCTAGCAGCTCCACCCGACAGGGTTCCGGGGAGCTGTTTTTT. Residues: CASSSTRQGSGELFF.